This T cell receptor beta chain was sequenced in a study of Graves' ophthalmopathy and Graves' hyperthyroidism. Overall study results and limits: In predicting ophthalmopathy progression, the model reached around 65% sensitivity and roughly 74% specificity. The majority of expanded thyroid clonotypes above 0.001 frequency also occurred in blood.

Patients with other autoimmune diseases, uncontrolled infections, pregnancy or lactation were excluded. The diagnosis combined clinical symptoms, thyroxine, TRAb, thyroid ultrasound and orbital computed tomography scans. This clonotype was counted ten times or more. What it recognizes is unknown. This CDR3 is built from 13 residues. V was pared by 6 bases and J by 4 bases, with 5 bases of the junction left unmatched. Germline values: CDR1 MGHRA, CDR2 YSYEKL. As the template, RNA transcripts were used to amplify TCR beta CDR3 regions. Following a first-round RT-PCR that used HTBI primers, a second-round multiplex PCR was carried out. TCRdb fed the multiplex PCR reads into MiXCR, producing one record per CDR3 protein. The sample consists of 600,000 to 700,000 distinct CDR3 sequences, over 40% of them appearing once.

The chain employs TRBV4-1 and TRBJ2-5; 7 nucleotides align to TRBD1. The receptor was isolated from an adult man with Graves' ophthalmopathy. Sample: peripheral blood. For the CDR3, the DNA is TGCGCCAGCAGTCGAACAGGGGTAGAGACCCAGTACTTC. It yields the protein CASSRTGVETQYF.